These T cell receptor beta chains were read from a single sample in a study of cytomegalovirus exposure and HLA in healthy donors. TCRdb keeps only in-frame clones here, not all; method: immunoSEQ multiplex PCR. The sample records 150,000 to 200,000 clones, around three quarters being singletons. The sample taken for sequencing was PBMCs. These receptors were collected from a woman between 40 and 50 years old in good health and CMV-seronegative. CDR3s include the opening cysteine and the closing phenylalanine or tryptophan. The D gene is left open where the match is weak. Expanded clones get a size class; other rows say once, few or many, or leave the size out.

V,size,J,D,CDR3,DNA
TRBV29-1,NA,TRBJ2-1,NA,CSVVGNEQFF,TGCAGCGTTGTCGGGAATGAGCAGTTCTTC
TRBV7-9,few,TRBJ2-7,TRBD2,CASSSLPGLSYEQYF,TGTGCCAGCAGCTCACTCCCGGGACTATCCTACGAGCAGTACTTC
TRBV5-1,NA,TRBJ1-3,NA,CASSLGTGNTIYF,TGCGCCAGCAGCTTGGGGACAGGAAACACCATATATTTT
TRBV30,NA,TRBJ1-1,NA,CAWSQGALNTEAFF,TGTGCCTGGAGTCAGGGCGCTCTGAACACTGAAGCTTTCTTT
TRBV19,few,TRBJ2-2,NA,CATKGQGTGELFF,TGTGCCACTAAAGGGCAGGGCACCGGGGAGCTGTTTTTT
TRBV10-1,NA,TRBJ2-1,NA,CASRPPSDPLENEQFF,TGCGCCAGCAGACCCCCTAGCGACCCTTTAGAAAATGAGCAGTTCTTC
TRBV11-3,few,TRBJ2-3,NA,CASSPEGTDTQYF,TGTGCCAGCAGCCCTGAGGGTACAGATACGCAGTATTTT
TRBV5-1,NA,TRBJ2-6,NA,CASSLQDSGANVLTF,TGCGCCAGCAGCTTACAGGACTCTGGGGCCAACGTCCTGACTTTC
TRBV5-4,NA,TRBJ2-1,TRBD2,CASSWTSGNNEQFF,TGTGCCAGCAGCTGGACTAGCGGGAACAATGAGCAGTTCTTC
TRBV6-6,NA,TRBJ2-3,NA,CASSPLLDTQYF,TGTGCCAGCAGCCCTCTTTTGGATACGCAGTATTTT
TRBV2,NA,TRBJ2-1,NA,CASTLEEGSYNEQFF,TGTGCCAGCACCCTAGAGGAGGGTTCTTACAATGAGCAGTTCTTC
TRBV15,NA,TRBJ1-4,TRBD1,CATSRTGTGEEKLFF,TGTGCCACCAGCAGAACCGGGACAGGGGAGGAAAAACTGTTTTTT
TRBV6-1,NA,TRBJ1-5,NA,CASRDSDSNQPQHF,TGTGCCAGCCGTGACTCAGATAGCAATCAGCCCCAGCATTTT
TRBV2,NA,TRBJ2-7,NA,CASSSTSSPYEQYF,TGTGCCAGCAGTTCAACTAGTAGCCCCTACGAGCAGTACTTC
TRBV7-3,NA,TRBJ2-2,TRBD1,CASSSGTGGIRGELFF,TGTGCCAGCAGTTCCGGGACAGGGGGCATTAGGGGGGAGCTGTTTTTT
TRBV30,NA,TRBJ1-1,TRBD1,CAWSGTGNTEAFF,TGTGCCTGGAGTGGGACAGGAAACACTGAAGCTTTCTTT
TRBV28,NA,TRBJ2-1,NA,CASMQERSFNNEQFF,TGTGCCAGCATGCAGGAGCGGAGTTTTAACAATGAGCAGTTCTTC
TRBV30,NA,TRBJ1-3,NA,CAWSVRGVSGNTIYF,TGTGCCTGGAGTGTCAGGGGAGTAAGTGGAAACACCATATATTTT
TRBV27,NA,TRBJ1-2,TRBD1,CASSLNRDSLYGYTF,TGTGCCAGCAGTCTAAACCGGGACAGCCTCTATGGCTACACCTTC
TRBV7-2,NA,TRBJ2-7,TRBD2,CASSSTSGSYEQYF,TGTGCCAGCAGCTCAACTAGCGGGAGTTACGAGCAGTACTTC
TRBV6-1,NA,TRBJ2-6,NA,CASLSGLSGANVLTF,TGTGCCAGTTTGTCCGGTCTCTCTGGGGCCAACGTCCTGACTTTC
TRBV12-5,NA,TRBJ2-4,NA,CASGLLGVAKNIQYF,TGTGCTAGTGGTTTGTTAGGGGTAGCCAAAAACATTCAGTACTTC
TRBV18,few,TRBJ2-1,TRBD2,CASSTGTSGYNEQFF,TGTGCCAGCTCAACCGGGACTAGCGGTTACAATGAGCAGTTCTTC
TRBV2,NA,TRBJ2-1,TRBD2,CASRTSGSYNEQFF,TGTGCCAGCAGGACTAGCGGAAGCTACAATGAGCAGTTCTTC
TRBV30,once,TRBJ2-3,TRBD2,CAWGLAGADTQYF,TGTGCCTGGGGACTAGCGGGAGCAGATACGCAGTATTTT
TRBV6-4,NA,TRBJ2-3,NA,CASSDRGALDTQYF,TGTGCCAGCAGTGACCGCGGGGCCTTAGATACGCAGTATTTT
TRBV5-4,NA,TRBJ1-2,NA,CASSFMAGDGGYTF,TGTGCCAGCAGCTTTATGGCAGGGGACGGGGGCTACACCTTC
TRBV6-1,NA,TRBJ1-1,NA,CASSPVSRGGTEAFF,TGTGCCAGCTCCCCCGTATCTAGGGGTGGAACTGAAGCTTTCTTT
TRBV2,once,TRBJ1-2,TRBD1,CASSADPGGNYGYTF,TGTGCCAGCAGCGCCGACCCAGGGGGGAACTATGGCTACACCTTC
TRBV25-1,NA,TRBJ2-7,NA,CASSGFGGLGEQYF,TGTGCCAGCAGTGGGTTCGGGGGGCTCGGCGAGCAGTACTTC
TRBV5-6,NA,TRBJ2-1,TRBD2,CASSLPHVTSGAYNEQFF,TGTGCCAGCAGCTTGCCCCACGTGACTAGCGGGGCCTACAATGAGCAGTTCTTC
TRBV2,NA,TRBJ2-5,TRBD1,CASRDRAQETQYF,TGTGCCAGCAGGGACAGGGCCCAAGAGACCCAGTACTTC
TRBV21-1,NA,TRBJ2-1,NA,CASSTIALAGGPAGNEQFF,TGTGCCAGCAGCACTATAGCACTAGCGGGAGGGCCAGCGGGCAATGAGCAGTTCTTC
TRBV30,few,TRBJ1-1,TRBD1,CAWRTGDTEAFF,TGTGCCTGGAGGACAGGGGACACTGAAGCTTTCTTT
TRBV27,NA,TRBJ1-1,NA,CASSSLGRGNTEAFF,TGTGCCAGCAGTTCGCTGGGGAGGGGCAACACTGAAGCTTTCTTT
TRBV7-6,NA,TRBJ2-1,NA,CASSSQGNEQFF,TGTGCCAGCAGCTCTCAGGGCAATGAGCAGTTCTTC
TRBV14,NA,TRBJ1-4,TRBD1,CASSQAGQGVEKLFF,TGTGCCAGCAGCCAAGCGGGACAGGGGGTCGAAAAACTGTTTTTT
TRBV5-8,NA,TRBJ1-1,NA,CASSLGGKNTEAFF,TGTGCCAGCAGCTTGGGAGGTAAAAACACTGAAGCTTTCTTT
TRBV6-1,NA,TRBJ2-3,TRBD2,CASFWTSGRPDTQYF,TGTGCCAGCTTTTGGACTAGCGGGAGGCCAGATACGCAGTATTTT
TRBV30,NA,TRBJ2-3,TRBD2,CAWSGLAGGWDTQYF,TGTGCCTGGAGTGGCCTAGCGGGAGGGTGGGATACGCAGTATTTT
TRBV6-5,NA,TRBJ2-3,NA,CASSYRGSYTDTQYF,TGTGCCAGCAGTTACCGAGGCAGTTACACAGATACGCAGTATTTT
TRBV5-4,once,TRBJ2-3,NA,CASSLDGNADTQYF,TGTGCCAGCAGCTTGGACGGGAACGCAGATACGCAGTATTTT
TRBV15,NA,TRBJ1-2,TRBD1,CATSRDSTGGIYGYTF,TGTGCCACCAGCAGAGATTCTACAGGGGGGATCTATGGCTACACCTTC
TRBV2,few,TRBJ1-5,NA,CASRYREGNNQPQHF,TGTGCCAGCAGATACAGGGAGGGGAACAATCAGCCCCAGCATTTT
TRBV23-1,NA,TRBJ2-5,NA,CASLIKRGGAETQYF,TGCGCCAGCCTCATTAAGAGGGGGGGCGCAGAGACCCAGTACTTC
TRBV7-9,NA,TRBJ2-7,TRBD1,CASSRNPGQGLYEQYF,TGTGCCAGCAGCCGCAATCCGGGACAGGGGCTCTACGAGCAGTACTTC
TRBV5-1,NA,TRBJ2-2,NA,CASSPDFTGELFF,TGCGCCAGCAGTCCCGACTTCACCGGGGAGCTGTTTTTT
TRBV6-4,NA,TRBJ2-2,NA,CASSDTWGQDTGELFF,TGTGCCAGCAGTGACACCTGGGGGCAGGACACCGGGGAGCTGTTTTTT
TRBV7-7,NA,TRBJ2-5,TRBD1,CASSLQGNPGETQYF,TGTGCTAGCAGCTTACAGGGGAACCCGGGGGAGACCCAGTACTTC
TRBV19,NA,TRBJ1-2,TRBD1,CASIPGDSGGGYTF,TGTGCCAGTATCCCTGGGGACTCAGGGGGTGGCTACACCTTC
TRBV30,NA,TRBJ2-1,TRBD2,CAWKLAGFPGGEQFF,TGTGCCTGGAAACTAGCGGGATTTCCCGGGGGTGAGCAGTTCTTC
TRBV5-1,NA,TRBJ1-5,TRBD1,CASSLEGGPNQPQHF,TGCGCCAGCAGCTTGGAAGGGGGCCCCAATCAGCCCCAGCATTTT
TRBV30,NA,TRBJ1-2,TRBD1,CAWETGGGYGYTF,TGTGCCTGGGAGACAGGGGGAGGTTATGGCTACACCTTC
TRBV25-1,NA,TRBJ1-2,TRBD1,CASAGTGGSFYGYTF,TGTGCCAGCGCCGGGACAGGGGGCTCATTCTATGGCTACACCTTC
TRBV4-1,NA,TRBJ2-7,NA,CASSQGTRLDSDEQYF,TGCGCCAGCAGCCAAGGAACACGACTAGACTCGGACGAGCAGTACTTC
TRBV5-1,NA,TRBJ2-1,TRBD2,CASSLAGGSPYNEQFF,TGCGCCAGCAGCTTGGCCGGCGGGAGCCCCTACAATGAGCAGTTCTTC
TRBV18,NA,TRBJ2-7,NA,CASSPFDTYEQYF,TGTGCCAGCTCACCTTTCGACACCTACGAGCAGTACTTC
TRBV4-2,few,TRBJ1-2,NA,CASSQDFTGTYGYTF,TGTGCCAGCAGCCAAGATTTTACAGGGACGTATGGCTACACCTTC
TRBV18,NA,TRBJ2-7,TRBD1,CASSPDREYEQYF,TGTGCCAGCTCACCGGACAGGGAGTACGAGCAGTACTTC
TRBV19,NA,TRBJ2-7,NA,CASGGGGAYEQYF,TGTGCCAGCGGAGGAGGGGGCGCCTACGAGCAGTACTTC